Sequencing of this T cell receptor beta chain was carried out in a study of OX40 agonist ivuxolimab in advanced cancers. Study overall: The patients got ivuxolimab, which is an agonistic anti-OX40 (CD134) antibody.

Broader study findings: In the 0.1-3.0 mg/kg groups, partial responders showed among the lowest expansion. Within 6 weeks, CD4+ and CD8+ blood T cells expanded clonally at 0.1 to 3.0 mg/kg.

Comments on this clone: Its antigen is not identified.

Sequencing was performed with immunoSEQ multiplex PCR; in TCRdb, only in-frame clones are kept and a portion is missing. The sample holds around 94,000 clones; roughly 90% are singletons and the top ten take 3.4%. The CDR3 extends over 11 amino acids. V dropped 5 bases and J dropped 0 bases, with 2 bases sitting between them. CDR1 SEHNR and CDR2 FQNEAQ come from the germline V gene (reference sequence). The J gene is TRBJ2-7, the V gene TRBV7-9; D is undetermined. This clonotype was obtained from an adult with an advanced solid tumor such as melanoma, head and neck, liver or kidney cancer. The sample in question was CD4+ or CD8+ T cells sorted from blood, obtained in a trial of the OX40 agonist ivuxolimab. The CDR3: CASSNSYEQYF. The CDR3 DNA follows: TGTGCCAGCAGCAACTCCTACGAGCAGTACTTC. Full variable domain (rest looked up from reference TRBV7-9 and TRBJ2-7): DTGVSQNPRHKITKRGQNVTFRCDPISEHNRLYWYRQTLGQGPEFLTYFQNEAQLEKSRLLSDRFSAERPKGSFSTLEIQRTEQGDSAMYLCASSNSYEQYFGPGTRLTVT.